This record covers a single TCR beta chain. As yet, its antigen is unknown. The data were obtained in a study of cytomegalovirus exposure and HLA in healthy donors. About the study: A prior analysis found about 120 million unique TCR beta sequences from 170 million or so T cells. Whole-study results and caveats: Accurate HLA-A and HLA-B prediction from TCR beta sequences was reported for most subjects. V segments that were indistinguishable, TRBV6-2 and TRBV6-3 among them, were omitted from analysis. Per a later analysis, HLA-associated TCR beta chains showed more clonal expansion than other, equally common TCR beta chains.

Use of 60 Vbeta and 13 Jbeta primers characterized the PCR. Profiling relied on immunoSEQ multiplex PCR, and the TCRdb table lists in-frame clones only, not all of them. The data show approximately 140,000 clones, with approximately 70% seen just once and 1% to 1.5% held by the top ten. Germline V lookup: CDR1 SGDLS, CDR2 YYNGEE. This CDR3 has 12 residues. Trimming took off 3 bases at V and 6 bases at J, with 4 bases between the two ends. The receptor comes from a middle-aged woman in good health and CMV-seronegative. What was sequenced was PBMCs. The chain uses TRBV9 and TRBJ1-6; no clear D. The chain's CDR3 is CASSARNSPLHF. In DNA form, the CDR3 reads TGTGCCAGCAGCGCCCGTAATTCACCCCTCCACTTT.